Shown below are 8 T cell receptor beta chains from a single sample sequenced in a study of T cell changes during pregnancy in multiple sclerosis. Sequencing used immunoSEQ multiplex PCR; TCRdb keeps in-frame clones, though not all of them. The sample carries tens of thousands of clones, over 80% recorded once. The sequenced sample was CD8+ T cells from peripheral blood mononuclear cells, obtained before pregnancy. Receptors originate from a female donor with multiple sclerosis, enrolled in a pregnancy study.

This clone was observed a handful of times. This rearrangement joins TRBV11-3 to TRBJ1-2, with TRBD1 identical over 7 bases. Germline values: CDR1 SGHNT, CDR2 YENEEA. This CDR3 region has 15 residues. V gave up 5 bases and J gave up 4 bases; unmatched junction bases: 10. The chain's CDR3 is CASSIGDSQPYGYTF. CDR3 sequence (DNA): TGTGCCAGCAGCATTGGGGACAGTCAACCCTATGGCTACACCTTC.

The rearrangement joins TRBV7-9 to TRBJ1-3; TRBD1 agrees at 8 bases. Germline V lookup: CDR1 SEHNR, CDR2 FQNEAQ (reference sequence). CDR3 length: 14 amino acids. Trimming cost V 5 bases and J 7 bases; bases outside gene matches: 7. CDR3 sequence: CASSHQDRENTIYF. The CDR3 DNA is TGTGCCAGCAGCCATCAGGACAGGGAGAACACCATATATTTT.

DNA of the CDR3: TGTGCCAGTAGTATAGATCTCCGGGCTTTCTTT. Amino acids: CASSIDLRAFF. The chain recombines TRBV19 with TRBJ1-1, with unresolved D. Germline loops: CDR1 LNHDA, CDR2 SQIVND (reference sequence). This CDR3 has 11 residues. Trimming left V 0 bases short and J 11 bases short, with 7 bases between.

This chain links TRBV2 with TRBJ2-1; 11 bases match TRBD1. J gave up 8 bases and V 4 bases, and 4 bases lay outside the gene matches. The germline CDR1 and CDR2 sequences are SNHLY and FYNNEI. The CDR3 totals 14 residues. For the CDR3, the DNA is TGTGCCAGCAGTGGGACAGGGGGCGCCTATGAGCAGTTCTTC. Protein product: CASSGTGGAYEQFF.

The V and J genes are TRBV20-1 and TRBJ1-1; D call uncertain. Germline lookup yields CDR1 DFQATT and CDR2 SNEGSKA (reference sequence). V lost 8 bases and J 0 bases, leaving 7 bases between the germline ends. The CDR3 spans 11 residues. CDR3 amino acids: CSYGMNTEAFF. CDR3 DNA: TGCAGTTACGGGATGAACACTGAAGCTTTCTTT.

In its sample, this clone was seen once. The rearrangement uses TRBV7-9 and TRBJ2-1; TRBD2 aligns across 8 bases. Germline values: CDR1 SEHNR, CDR2 FQNEAQ (reference sequence). Trimming cost V 7 bases and J 6 bases; bases outside gene matches: 14. This CDR3 has 16 amino acids. The CDR3 here is CASTLTSLGGANEQFF. The CDR3 DNA reads TGTGCCAGCACCCTGACTAGCCTCGGGGGGGCCAATGAGCAGTTCTTC.

The J gene is TRBJ1-3, the V gene TRBV6-6; TRBD1 might be the D (6 bases). CDR1 is MNHNY and CDR2 is SVGAGI in the germline V gene (reference sequence). The CDR3 spans 14 residues. Trimming removed 7 bases from V and 9 bases from J, with 19 bases in between. CDR3 DNA: TGTGCCAGCAAGGGGGTCTTTCTGACAGGCACCATATATTTT. Translation: CASKGVFLTGTIYF.

This clone was recorded only once. The V call is TRBV25-1, the J call TRBJ2-3; weak D call: TRBD2 (6 bases). CDR3 size: 17 residues. V shed 3 bases and J shed 1 base, with 17 bases lying between them. Germline CDR1 MGHDK, CDR2 SYGVNS. In DNA, the CDR3 is TGTGCCAGCAGTGAGCGGGAAGGGTATCGTGGCACAGATACGCAGTATTTT. Translation: CASSEREGYRGTDTQYF.